This T cell receptor beta chain was captured by sequencing in a study of T cells expressing NK-cell markers. The CDR3 runs to 15 residues. Germline values: CDR1 SGHTA, CDR2 FQGTGA. Study-level results: Researchers report these clonotypes also headed the CD3+CD56-NKG2C+ fraction in a handful of donors. The study did not resolve the HCMV specificity of expanded NKG2C+ T cell clones.

Beta-chain TCR cDNA was generated via 5'RACE template switching with UMIs. For each CDR3 protein, TCRdb gives one entry from its re-call of the 5' RACE reads, without DNA. This sample contains 440,000 or so distinct CDR3 sequences. With regard to this clonotype: Antigen specificity is unknown.

The receptor's source is a woman aged 18 to 75 in good health. Sequenced: blood T cells: a sorted CD56 or NKG2C T cell subset, CD4+ or CD8+ T cells, or bulk PBMC T cells (not recorded which). The chain combines TRBV7-3 with TRBJ2-1; the D call of TRBD1 rests on TCRdb alone, since no DNA is present to check it. CDR3 sequence: CASSLRQGLDNEQFF.